This T cell receptor beta chain appears in the sequencing data of a study of identical twins. V shed 8 bases, J shed 5 bases, and the junction held 13 bases outside the gene matches. The CDR3 runs to 16 residues. Germline V lookup: CDR1 LNHDA, CDR2 SQIVND (reference sequence). In this sample, this clonotype turned up a few times. Using its own MiXCR run on the 5' RACE reads, TCRdb lists one record per CDR3 protein. This table has under 250,000 distinct CDR3 sequences, around 6.8% appearing once. The same data also went into a second study, on yellow fever vaccine responses in identical twins.

The sequenced sample consisted of memory (CD45RO+) T cells sorted from blood. The chain has TRBV19 and TRBJ2-1; TRBD2 matches 9 bases. This TCR derives from a woman in her late teens or twenties in good health. CDR3 DNA: TGTGCCAGTCGCCCCTTCCTAGCGGGGATTGACAATGAGCAGTTCTTC. Protein sequence: CASRPFLAGIDNEQFF.